These 17 T cell receptor beta chains were sequenced from one sample in a study of T cells in Graves' hyperthyroidism and ophthalmopathy. RNA transcripts provided the source from which TCR beta CDR3 regions were amplified. The HTBI primer set served for first-round RT-PCR of the TCR CDR3. One entry per CDR3 protein results from TCRdb running MiXCR on the multiplex PCR reads. Altogether 750,000 to 900,000 distinct CDR3 sequences are present, 38% being singletons, with the ten largest covering 7% to 10%. Sample: blood. Source of these receptors: a man younger than 35 with Graves' hyperthyroidism.

The table lists this clonotype with a few counts. V usage is TRBV20-1 and J usage is TRBJ2-3; D unclear. CDR1 is DFQATT and CDR2 is SNEGSKA in the germline V gene (reference sequence). V lost 4 bases to trimming and J lost 1 base, with 12 bases between them. The CDR3 loop spans 14 amino acids. In DNA, the CDR3 is TGCAGTGCTACTAAGGACGGAGGCACAGATACGCAGTATTTT. The encoded protein is CSATKDGGTDTQYF.

The V and J genes are TRBV7-9 and TRBJ2-7; D is unresolved. Per germline, CDR1 SEHNR and CDR2 FQNEAQ (reference sequence). Trimming stripped 5 bases from V and 5 bases from J, with 10 bases between. This CDR3 has 12 amino acids. As DNA, the CDR3 is TGTGCCAGCAGCCGAGTGGTGAACGAGCAGTACTTC. Amino acid sequence: CASSRVVNEQYF.

CDR3 in DNA: TGTGCCAGCAGGCGAGGGACAGGGAGGACTGAAGCTTTCTTT. Translating it yields CASRRGTGRTEAFF. The chain employs TRBV2 and TRBJ1-1; 9 nucleotides align to TRBD1. CDR1 is SNHLY, CDR2 FYNNEI, per germline. With V trimmed by 6 bases and J by 5 bases, 7 bases remained unmatched. This CDR3 region has 14 residues.

The chain joins TRBV19 to TRBJ2-3, with a weak D call TRBD2 (5 bases). The V and J ends lost 9 bases and 1 base respectively, with 11 bases between them. CDR1 is LNHDA and CDR2 is SQIVND in the germline V gene (reference sequence). This CDR3 has 13 residues. DNA of the CDR3: TGTGCCAGCAGTGCGCGGGGCACAGATACGCAGTATTTT. The encoded protein is CASSARGTDTQYF.

The V gene is TRBV20-1, the J gene TRBJ1-2; no firm D call. V shed 6 bases and J shed 6 bases, with 11 bases lying between them. The germline V gene has CDR1 DFQATT and CDR2 SNEGSKA (reference sequence). CDR3 length: 11 amino acids. The CDR3 DNA reads as TGCAGTGCCCAGATTGTCCATGGCTACACCTTC. This gives the protein CSAQIVHGYTF.

This sequence joins TRBV7-3 and TRBJ1-5; D not resolved. The CDR3 is 15 amino acids. V was clipped by 3 bases and J by 5 bases, with 14 bases between them. Looked up from germline, CDR1 is SGHTA and CDR2 is FQGTGA. CDR3 residues: CASSLGPGPDQPQHF. Here the CDR3 DNA reads TGTGCCAGCAGCTTGGGCCCAGGCCCCGATCAGCCCCAGCATTTT.

Points on this clonotype: The junction does not match germline at one end; this may be a read error. The V call is TRBV11-2, the J call TRBJ2-5; D is perhaps TRBD2 (6 bases). The CDR3 is 17 amino acids. Germline assignment: CDR1 SGHAT and CDR2 FQNNGV. CDR3 residues: CASSLGVSGHGGETQYF. In nucleotides, the CDR3 is TGCGCCAGCAGCCTGGGGGTTAGCGGCCATGGGGGAGAGACCCAGTACTTC.

This clonotype was seen ten or more times. The chain carries TRBV2 and TRBJ1-4; D remains ambiguous. Germline V CDR1 and CDR2: SNHLY, FYNNEI. The V end was cut by 5 bases, the J end by 5 bases, with 12 bases between. CDR3 size: 14 residues. CDR3 loop: CASSRYSLNEKLFF. The DNA of the CDR3 is TGTGCCAGCAGTAGGTACTCCTTAAATGAAAAACTGTTTTTT. Full variable domain (remainder filled in from reference TRBV2 and TRBJ1-4): EPEVTQTPSHQVTQMGQEVILRCVPISNHLYFYWYRQILGQKVEFLVSFYNNEISEKSEIFDDQFSVERPDGSNFTLKIRSTKLEDSAMYFCASSRYSLNEKLFFGSGTQLSVL.

The rearrangement links TRBV16 to TRBJ1-2; the D is unclear. V was cut by 2 bases and J by 8 bases, with 12 bases left in between. The CDR3 totals 13 residues. Germline lookup yields CDR1 KGHSY and CDR2 FQNENV. In DNA form, the CDR3 reads TGTGCCAGCAGCCAAAGAACAGCCACCGGCTACACCTTC. It encodes CASSQRTATGYTF.

The chain links TRBV2 to TRBJ1-5; 11 nucleotides agree with TRBD1. In germline, CDR1 is SNHLY, CDR2 FYNNEI. This CDR3 region has 18 residues. The V and J ends lost 6 bases and 3 bases, in that order; junction bases with no gene match: 13. The CDR3 sequence: CASRDRGRLGMVNQPQHF. For the CDR3, the DNA is TGTGCCAGCAGGGACAGGGGGCGCCTGGGAATGGTCAATCAGCCCCAGCATTTT.

This chain joins TRBV2 and TRBJ1-2, with no clear D. The germline V and J ends were trimmed by 4 bases and 8 bases, with 11 bases remaining between them. This CDR3 has 12 amino acids. The germline gives CDR1 SNHLY, CDR2 FYNNEI. The CDR3: CASSADSGGYTF. CDR3 nucleotides: TGTGCCAGCAGTGCCGATAGCGGGGGCTACACCTTC.

This clonotype has a count of ten or more. The rearrangement links TRBV12-3 or TRBV12-4 to TRBJ2-5; D is tentatively TRBD1 or TRBD2 (6 bases each). Between the trimmed V and J ends, which lost 6 bases and 5 bases, there was a span of 16 bases. The CDR3 contains 14 residues. This CDR3 reads CASSGSGRGETQYF. CDR3 coding DNA: TGTGCCAGCAGCGGTAGCGGTAGGGGGGAGACCCAGTACTTC.

This clonotype was recorded only once. The chain carries TRBV30 and TRBJ2-7, with 11 bases that match TRBD2. Germline assignment: CDR1 GTSNPN and CDR2 SVGIG (reference sequence). This CDR3 region has 13 residues. V was clipped by 3 bases and J by 7 bases; unmatched bases: 5. CDR3 in DNA: TGTGCCTGGAGCGTCTCTAGCGGGAGGGAGCAGTACTTC. Encoded protein: CAWSVSSGREQYF.

This clonotype was counted only a few times. The J gene is TRBJ2-6, the V gene TRBV6-6, with D possibly TRBD1 on 5 matching bases. The CDR3 covers 15 residues. The V and J ends lost 5 bases and 0 bases respectively, with 8 bases between them. Germline CDR1 and CDR2: MNHNY and SVGAGI (reference sequence). This CDR3 is CASSMTDSGANVLTF. The CDR3 nucleotides read TGTGCCAGCAGTATGACAGACTCTGGGGCCAACGTCCTGACTTTC.

This clonotype showed up many times. V and J are TRBV25-1 and TRBJ1-6, with D possibly matching TRBD1 (5 bases). The CDR3 has 15 residues. Trimming left V 10 bases short and J 0 bases short, with 13 bases between. Germline-derived CDR1 and CDR2 are MGHDK and SYGVNS. The CDR3 DNA is TGTGCCACATCCCTCGACAGCTCCTATAATTCACCCCTCCACTTT. Its protein is CATSLDSSYNSPLHF.

The J gene is TRBJ1-1, the V gene TRBV5-1; 11 bases align to TRBD1. The CDR3 loop spans 17 amino acids. V lost 3 bases to trimming and J lost 0 bases; unmatched junction nucleotides: 7. CDR1 SGHRS and CDR2 YFSETQ come from the germline V gene. As DNA, the CDR3 is TGCGCCAGCAGCTCCGGGACAGGGGGTCTCATGAACACTGAAGCTTTCTTT. Translating gives CASSSGTGGLMNTEAFF.

This clonotype was counted only a few times. This sequence may be a read error, since a much larger clone differs from it by one base. The chain recombines TRBV5-8 with TRBJ1-2; D not certain. The CDR3 contains 12 residues. V was shortened by 0 bases and J by 6 bases, with 6 bases between the two germline ends. Germline V gene data show CDR1 as SGHTS and CDR2 as YDEGEE. The CDR3 DNA follows: TGTGCCAGCAGCTTGGGGGAGGATGGCTACACCTTC. It encodes CASSLGEDGYTF.